This T cell receptor beta chain was documented in a study of regulatory T cells in long-lasting Graves disease. As for the study in general: Positive TSH receptor antibodies alongside over 5 years of antithyroid drugs were what marked Graves' disease as persistent. Regarding the study as a whole: In persistent patients, shared public clonotypes (around 2,500) outnumbered those in new patients (about 890). Persistent disease samples used TRBV28, TRBJ1-2 and TRBJ2-5 preferentially.

Arm-PCR of CDR3 regions and iRepertoire HTBI primers were the basis on which TCR beta libraries were built. Using its own MiXCR run on the multiplex PCR reads, TCRdb lists one record per CDR3 protein. The sample lists 430,000 or so distinct CDR3 sequences; roughly a fifth were seen once. Sample time point: persistent/refractory GD, antithyroid drugs over 5 years with positive TRAb. RNA isolated from PBMCs was used to make the TCR library. V gave up 2 bases and J gave up 7 bases; unmatched junction bases: 6. The CDR3 consists of 13 residues. Per the germline V gene, CDR1 is GTSNPN and CDR2 is SVGIG (reference sequence). This clonotype was recorded a few times. Its antigen is unidentified.

The chain couples TRBV30 to TRBJ1-2; TRBD1 aligns across 8 bases. The receptor's source is a female donor with Graves disease. The source material was peripheral blood mononuclear cells (PBMCs), sampled when the disease was refractory, from a patient treated with antithyroid drugs. DNA for the CDR3: TGTGCCTGGAGTCACCAGGACAGGGTTGGCTACACCTTC. Its translation is CAWSHQDRVGYTF.